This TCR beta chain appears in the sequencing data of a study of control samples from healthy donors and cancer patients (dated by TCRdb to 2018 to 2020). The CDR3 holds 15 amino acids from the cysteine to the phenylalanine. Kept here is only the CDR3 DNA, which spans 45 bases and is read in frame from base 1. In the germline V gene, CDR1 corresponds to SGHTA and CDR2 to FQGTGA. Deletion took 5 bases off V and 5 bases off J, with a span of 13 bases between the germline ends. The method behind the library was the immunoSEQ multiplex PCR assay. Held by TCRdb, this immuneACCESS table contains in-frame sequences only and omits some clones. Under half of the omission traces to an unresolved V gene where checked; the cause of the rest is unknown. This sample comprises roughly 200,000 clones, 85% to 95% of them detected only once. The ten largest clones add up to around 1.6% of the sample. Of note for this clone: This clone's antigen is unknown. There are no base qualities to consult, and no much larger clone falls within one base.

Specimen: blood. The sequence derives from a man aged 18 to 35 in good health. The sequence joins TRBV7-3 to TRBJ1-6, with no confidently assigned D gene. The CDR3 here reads CASSLLGKNNSPLHF. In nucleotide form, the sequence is TGTGCCAGCAGCCTCCTAGGGAAAAATAATTCACCCCTCCACTTT.